This is a list of T cell receptor beta chains from one sample in a study of T cells after yellow fever vaccination. TCRdb reprocessed the 5' RACE reads via MiXCR and lists one record per CDR3 protein. The repertoire holds roughly 160,000 distinct CDR3 sequences, with 6% to 7.5% as singletons. The specimen comprised CD4+ T cells sorted from PBMCs, sampled around 5 days after the first yellow fever vaccination. These receptors were taken from a man between 18 and 29 years old who received the YFV17D yellow fever vaccine. The CDR3 runs from the conserved cysteine through the conserved F or W. The D gene is left open where the match is weak. The size of a clone is reported for some rows only, either as once, few or many, or as a class for expanded clones.

>-|-|TRBV6-1|TRBJ2-2
CASSLPPQGRELFF
TGTGCCAGCAGCCTCCCCCCGCAGGGTCGGGAGCTGTTTTTT
>few|-|TRBV6-5|TRBJ1-5
CASRYPLEGQPQHF
TGTGCCAGCAGGTACCCTTTGGAAGGTCAGCCCCAGCATTTT
>many|-|TRBV5-1|TRBJ2-7
CASSFLVGGDSYEQYF
TGCGCCAGCAGCTTCCTTGTTGGCGGGGACTCCTACGAGCAGTACTTC
>many|TRBD1|TRBV3-1|TRBJ2-5
CASSQPGQGETQYF
TGTGCCAGCAGCCAACCGGGACAGGGAGAGACCCAGTACTTC
>-|-|TRBV30|TRBJ2-1
CAWNPQSVEQFF
TGTGCCTGGAACCCACAGTCTGTGGAGCAGTTCTTC
>few|-|TRBV10-3|TRBJ2-5
CASRDAETQYF
TGTGCCTCCCGGGACGCCGAGACCCAGTACTTC
>many|-|TRBV5-1|TRBJ2-3
CASSLDDTQYF
TGCGCCAGCAGCTTGGATGATACGCAGTATTTT
>few|-|TRBV7-2|TRBJ2-7
CASSLGQAIYEQYF
TGTGCCAGCAGCTTAGGACAGGCGATTTACGAGCAGTACTTC
>many|-|TRBV3-1|TRBJ2-5
CASSQGRVVETQYF
TGTGCCAGCAGCCAAGGTCGAGTAGTCGAGACCCAGTACTTC
>many|TRBD2|TRBV12-3/TRBV12-4|TRBJ2-1
CASSPSKAGGGDEQFF
TGTGCCAGCAGTCCAAGTAAAGCGGGGGGGGGCGATGAGCAGTTCTTC
>many|-|TRBV11-2|TRBJ1-1
CASSLDTRNTEAFF
TGTGCCAGCAGCTTAGATACAAGGAACACTGAAGCTTTCTTT
>many|-|TRBV9|TRBJ1-1
CASNEWGNTEAFF
TGTGCCAGCAACGAATGGGGGAACACTGAAGCTTTCTTT
>many|TRBD1|TRBV12-3/TRBV12-4|TRBJ2-3
CASSSQGAPPPDTQYF
TGTGCCAGCAGTTCACAGGGGGCACCACCACCAGATACGCAGTATTTT
>-|-|TRBV6-2/TRBV6-3|TRBJ1-1
CASSDPGGLAEAFF
TGTGCCAGCAGTGATCCGGGCGGGCTCGCTGAAGCTTTCTTT
>many|-|TRBV27|TRBJ2-3
CASSLSTPVGDTQYF
TGTGCCAGCAGTTTATCTACACCCGTGGGAGATACGCAGTATTTT
>-|TRBD1|TRBV6-1|TRBJ2-7
CASSESTGVEQYF
TGTGCCAGCAGTGAATCAACAGGGGTCGAGCAGTACTTC
>many|TRBD1|TRBV20-1|TRBJ2-7
CSASSQGWSYEQYF
TGCAGTGCTAGCTCACAGGGGTGGTCCTACGAGCAGTACTTC
>many|-|TRBV20-1|TRBJ1-1
CSARAMGGNTEAFF
TGCAGTGCTAGAGCAATGGGGGGGAACACTGAAGCTTTCTTT
>many|TRBD1|TRBV7-2|TRBJ1-4
CASSAQTGGDEKLFF
TGTGCCAGCAGCGCCCAGACAGGGGGGGATGAAAAACTGTTTTTT
>many|-|TRBV3-1|TRBJ2-7
CASSQEQSLSEQYF
TGTGCCAGCAGCCAAGAGCAGAGCCTCAGCGAGCAGTACTTC
>-|-|TRBV6-2/TRBV6-3|TRBJ1-1
CASSHLGRNTEAFF
TGTGCCAGCAGCCACCTTGGACGGAATACTGAAGCTTTCTTT
>many|TRBD1|TRBV6-5|TRBJ2-7
CASSSRDRISYEQYF
TGTGCCAGCAGTTCCCGGGACAGGATATCCTACGAGCAGTACTTC
>many|-|TRBV3-1|TRBJ2-1
CASSQSLSYNEQFF
TGTGCCAGCAGCCAATCCCTCTCCTACAATGAGCAGTTCTTC
>few|TRBD1|TRBV4-3|TRBJ2-4
CASSQGTGKNIQYF
TGCGCCAGCAGCCAAGGGACAGGGAAAAACATTCAGTACTTC
>many|TRBD2|TRBV2|TRBJ2-2
CASSDLGLAGGPTGELFF
TGTGCCAGCAGTGACCTCGGACTAGCGGGGGGGCCCACCGGGGAGCTGTTTTTT
>-|-|TRBV20-1|TRBJ2-5
CSARNPGGGLETQYF
TGCAGTGCTCGAAACCCAGGCGGCGGCTTAGAGACCCAGTACTTC
>many|TRBD2|TRBV7-2|TRBJ2-1
CASSHRTSIDEQFF
TGTGCCAGCAGCCACAGGACTAGTATCGATGAGCAGTTCTTC
>many|-|TRBV5-1|TRBJ1-1
CASSLGQLAHTEAFF
TGCGCCAGCAGCTTAGGACAGCTTGCGCACACTGAAGCTTTCTTT
>-|-|TRBV7-8|TRBJ1-6
CASSFSSYHNSPLHF
TGTGCCAGCAGCTTTAGCAGCTATCATAATTCACCCCTCCACTTT
>few|-|TRBV7-2|TRBJ2-7
CASTRYVAKEQYF
TGTGCCAGCACCAGATACGTCGCTAAGGAGCAGTACTTC
>few|TRBD1|TRBV20-1|TRBJ1-2
CSAVQGANYGYTF
TGCAGTGCTGTACAGGGGGCTAACTATGGCTACACCTTC
>few|-|TRBV30|TRBJ2-3
CAWSPGVDTQYF
TGTGCCTGGTCCCCAGGGGTCGATACGCAGTATTTT
>few|TRBD1|TRBV5-4|TRBJ2-1
CASSLFFGTGRESYNEQFF
TGTGCCAGCAGCTTGTTTTTCGGGACAGGGAGAGAGTCCTACAATGAGCAGTTCTTC
>-|-|TRBV7-3|TRBJ2-1
CASSTRTVTYNEQFF
TGTGCCAGCAGCACTCGGACAGTCACCTACAATGAGCAGTTCTTC
>many|TRBD2|TRBV9|TRBJ2-1
CASSVAGGNTYNEQFF
TGTGCCAGCAGCGTAGCGGGGGGGAATACCTACAATGAGCAGTTCTTC
>many|-|TRBV9|TRBJ2-5
CASSATVYQETQYF
TGTGCCAGCAGCGCGACAGTGTACCAAGAGACCCAGTACTTC
>many|-|TRBV19|TRBJ1-5
CASSIRLDQPQHF
TGTGCCAGTAGTATCCGGCTAGATCAGCCCCAGCATTTT
>many|TRBD2|TRBV3-1|TRBJ2-3
CASSLATSGGVTDTQYF
TGTGCCAGCAGCCTCGCGACTAGCGGGGGGGTCACAGATACGCAGTATTTT
>many|-|TRBV5-1|TRBJ2-3
CASRSSGTDTQYF
TGCGCCAGCAGGTCTAGCGGCACAGATACGCAGTATTTT
>many|-|TRBV6-2/TRBV6-3|TRBJ1-6
CATRGASPLHF
TGTGCCACACGTGGAGCTTCACCCCTCCACTTT
>many|TRBD1|TRBV28|TRBJ1-5
CASSTEGQGNQPQHF
TGTGCCAGCAGCACAGAGGGACAGGGCAATCAGCCCCAGCATTTT
>many|TRBD1|TRBV28|TRBJ2-1
CASSFLGQGWNEQFF
TGTGCCAGCAGTTTCCTAGGACAGGGGTGGAATGAGCAGTTCTTC
>-|-|TRBV9|TRBJ2-7
CASSVGRGTAYEQYF
TGTGCCAGCAGCGTAGGTAGGGGTACCGCCTACGAGCAGTACTTC
>few|-|TRBV18|TRBJ2-5
CASSHPGATQETQYF
TGTGCCAGCTCACACCCAGGGGCGACTCAAGAGACCCAGTACTTC
>few|TRBD1|TRBV4-3|TRBJ1-5
CASSQGTGNNQPQHF
TGCGCCAGCAGCCAAGGGACAGGGAACAATCAGCCCCAGCATTTT